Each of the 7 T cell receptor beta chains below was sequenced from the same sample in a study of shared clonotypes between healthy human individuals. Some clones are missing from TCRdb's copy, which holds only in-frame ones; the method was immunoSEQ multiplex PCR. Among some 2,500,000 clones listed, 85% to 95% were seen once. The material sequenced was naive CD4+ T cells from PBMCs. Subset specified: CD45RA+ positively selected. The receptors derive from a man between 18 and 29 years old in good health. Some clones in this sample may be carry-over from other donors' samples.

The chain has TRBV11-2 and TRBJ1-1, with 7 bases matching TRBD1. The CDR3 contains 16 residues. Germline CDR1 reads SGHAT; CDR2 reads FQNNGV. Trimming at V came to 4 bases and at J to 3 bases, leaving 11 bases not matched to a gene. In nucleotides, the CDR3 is TGTGCCAGCAGCTCCTCCCCGACAGGGACGGACACTGAAGCTTTCTTT. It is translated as CASSSSPTGTDTEAFF.

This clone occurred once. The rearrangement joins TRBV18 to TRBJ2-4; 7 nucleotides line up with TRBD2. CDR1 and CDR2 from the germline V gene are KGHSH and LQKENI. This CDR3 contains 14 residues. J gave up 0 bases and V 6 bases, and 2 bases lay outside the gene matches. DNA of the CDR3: TGTGCCAGCTCCCCGGGGGGAGCCAAAAACATTCAGTACTTC. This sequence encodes CASSPGGAKNIQYF.

The CDR3 region has the DNA TGTGCCAGCAGCCAAGGAAGCTATAGCACAGATACGCAGTATTTT. Protein: CASSQGSYSTDTQYF. V and J are TRBV4-2 and TRBJ2-3; D ambiguous. CDR1 is LGHNA, CDR2 YNFKEQ, per germline. This CDR3 has 15 residues. V was cut by 1 base and J by 0 bases, with 8 bases left in between.

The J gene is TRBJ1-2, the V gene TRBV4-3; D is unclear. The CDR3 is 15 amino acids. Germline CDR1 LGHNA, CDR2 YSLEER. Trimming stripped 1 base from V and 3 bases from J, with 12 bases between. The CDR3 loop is CASSQGPRKDYGYTF. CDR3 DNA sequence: TGCGCCAGCAGCCAAGGACCCAGGAAGGACTATGGCTACACCTTC.

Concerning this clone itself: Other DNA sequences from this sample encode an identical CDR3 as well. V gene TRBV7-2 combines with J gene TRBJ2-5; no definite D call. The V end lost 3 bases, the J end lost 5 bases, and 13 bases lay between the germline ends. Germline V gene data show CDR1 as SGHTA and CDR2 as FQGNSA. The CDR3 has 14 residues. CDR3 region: CASSFQGGGETQYF. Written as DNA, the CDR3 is TGTGCCAGCAGCTTTCAAGGCGGTGGGGAGACCCAGTACTTC.

CDR3 coding DNA: TGTGCCAGCAGCCCAACAGGGGCCGGTGGAAACACCATATATTTT. It translates to CASSPTGAGGNTIYF. The chain recombines TRBV2 with TRBJ1-3, with 7 nucleotides matching TRBD1. The germline V gene encodes CDR1 SNHLY and CDR2 FYNNEI. Trimming took 6 bases from V and 3 from J; bases not matched to a gene: 8. CDR3 size: 15 residues. Filled out from reference TRBV2 and TRBJ1-3, the complete variable domain reads EPEVTQTPSHQVTQMGQEVILRCVPISNHLYFYWYRQILGQKVEFLVSFYNNEISEKSEIFDDQFSVERPDGSNFTLKIRSTKLEDSAMYFCASSPTGAGGNTIYFGEGSWLTVV.

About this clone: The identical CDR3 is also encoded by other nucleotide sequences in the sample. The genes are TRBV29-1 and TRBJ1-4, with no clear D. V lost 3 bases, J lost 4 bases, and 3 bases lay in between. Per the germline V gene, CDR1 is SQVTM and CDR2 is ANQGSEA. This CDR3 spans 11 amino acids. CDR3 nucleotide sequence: TGCAGCGTTGACCATAATGAAAAACTGTTTTTT. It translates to CSVDHNEKLFF.